This T cell receptor beta chain was recorded in a study of blood T cell repertoires in COVID-19. Overall study: Some COVID-19 samples were acute and others convalescent; all came from the United States, Italy and Spain. PBMCs, B-cell-depleted T cells, or T cells provided the cDNA or gDNA that made up the material.

As processed by the authors: Reference gene primers were amplified, and this amplification served to estimate nucleated cell counts. Some clones are missing from TCRdb's copy, which holds only in-frame ones; the method was immunoSEQ multiplex PCR. V, J and clone size reflect that table, while D and trimming were determined from the DNA. This table holds about 110,000 clones, around 83% found once. The specimen was peripheral blood. This sequence was found in a man in his 70s with acute or convalescent COVID-19.

The CDR3 loop reads CASSSQGTDTQYF. For the CDR3, the DNA is TGTGCCAGCAGCTCACAGGGTACAGATACGCAGTATTTT. This chain links TRBV5-4 with TRBJ2-3, with D possibly TRBD1 on 6 matching bases. This CDR3 is 13 amino acids long. Trimming removed 3 bases from V and 3 bases from J, with 8 bases in between. Germline V gives CDR1 SGHNT, CDR2 YYREEE (reference sequence).